Below, 9 T cell receptor beta chains from the same sample are listed, as sequenced in a study of T cells in Graves' hyperthyroidism and ophthalmopathy. TCR beta CDR3 sequences were amplified from RNA transcripts. HTBI primers were the set used in a first-round RT-PCR of the TCR CDR3. TCRdb fed the multiplex PCR reads into MiXCR, producing one record per CDR3 protein. The sample records about 720,000 distinct CDR3 sequences, approximately 19% being singletons. What was sequenced was blood. These TCRs come from a woman in her forties or fifties with Graves' hyperthyroidism that later progressed to Graves' ophthalmopathy.

The sample holds many counts of this clonotype. The chain uses TRBV18 and TRBJ2-7; unclear D gene. Germline V gives CDR1 KGHSH, CDR2 LQKENI. V was cut by 3 bases and J by 3 bases, with 9 bases left in between. The CDR3 contains 13 residues. CDR3 DNA sequence: TGTGCCAGCTCACCCGCGTCGAGCTACGAGCAGTACTTC. It specifies CASSPASSYEQYF.

The chain links TRBV12-3 or TRBV12-4 to TRBJ1-4; tentative D call: TRBD1 (5 bases). The CDR3 extends over 16 amino acids. V was trimmed by 5 bases and J by 8 bases, leaving 21 bases between them. CDR3 in DNA: TGTGCCAGCAGTCCAACCCCAGGGTGGAGAAAAGAAAAACTGTTTTTT. As protein: CASSPTPGWRKEKLFF.

This clonotype was detected only a few times. The chain couples TRBV19 to TRBJ1-1; D is uncertain. Looked up from germline, CDR1 is LNHDA and CDR2 is SQIVND (reference sequence). V shed 3 bases and J shed 3 bases, with 8 bases lying between them. This CDR3 comprises 13 residues. This chain's CDR3 is CASSIARDTEAFF. As DNA, the CDR3 is TGTGCCAGTAGTATCGCCCGGGACACTGAAGCTTTCTTT.

Ten or more counts support this clonotype. The chain links TRBV7-3 to TRBJ2-1; 9 bases agree with TRBD2. The CDR3 length is 18 residues. After removal of 0 bases from V and 2 bases from J, the junction contained 8 bases not matched to a gene. In germline, CDR1 is SGHTA, CDR2 FQGTGA. In DNA form, the CDR3 reads TGTGCCAGCAGCTTAACGGGTCTCAGCGGGGGGACCTACAATGAGCAGTTCTTC. Translated: CASSLTGLSGGTYNEQFF. Using reference TRBV7-3 and TRBJ2-1 for the parts outside the CDR3, the full variable domain is GAGVSQTPSNKVTEKGKYVELRCDPISGHTALYWYRQSLGQGPEFLIYFQGTGAADDSGLPNDRFFAVRPEGSVSTLKIQRTERGDSAVYLCASSLTGLSGGTYNEQFFGPGTRLTVL.

This clonotype was recorded a few times. The gene calls are TRBV6-2 or TRBV6-3 and TRBJ2-7; D unclear. The V end lost 0 bases, the J end lost 2 bases, and 14 bases lay between the germline ends. Germline CDR1 MNHEY, CDR2 SVGEGT. The CDR3 contains 16 residues. CDR3 DNA: TGTGCCAGCAGTTACTCGAGACGGACGGCAACCTACGAGCAGTACTTC. It codes for CASSYSRRTATYEQYF.

Of note for this clonotype: A read error may explain this, as a much larger clone is one base away. The rearrangement uses TRBV6-1 and TRBJ2-1; maybe TRBD2 (7 bases). This CDR3 has 15 amino acids. V gave up 0 bases and J gave up 7 bases, with 13 bases separating them. The V gene's germline CDR1 is MNHNS and CDR2 SASEGT. CDR3 in amino acids: CASSEARGALNEQFF. The CDR3 DNA is TGTGCCAGCAGTGAAGCCCGGGGGGCACTAAATGAGCAGTTCTTC.

The chain employs TRBV18 and TRBJ2-3; D not resolved. The CDR3 is made up of 17 amino acids. V lost 0 bases, J lost 2 bases, and 15 bases lay in between. CDR1 is KGHSH and CDR2 is LQKENI in the germline V gene. The CDR3 is CASSPPSQVEDTDTQYF. CDR3 coding DNA: TGTGCCAGCTCACCACCGAGCCAGGTGGAAGACACAGATACGCAGTATTTT.

The gene calls are TRBV5-1 and TRBJ1-5; TRBD1 might be the D (5 bases). The V end was cut by 0 bases, the J end by 7 bases, with 17 bases between. Germline V gene data show CDR1 as SGHRS and CDR2 as YFSETQ. The CDR3 consists of 16 residues. This CDR3 reads CASSLGTSGDGQPQHF. The CDR3, as DNA: TGCGCCAGCAGCTTGGGAACGTCGGGGGATGGGCAGCCCCAGCATTTT.

The table lists this clonotype with a few counts. CDR3 region: CASSLEGSGNTGELFF. The CDR3 DNA follows: TGCGCCAGCAGCTTGGAAGGTAGCGGGAACACCGGGGAGCTGTTTTTT. The chain is built from TRBV5-1 and TRBJ2-2; tentatively, D is TRBD2 (6 bases). The CDR3 is made up of 16 amino acids. Germline V CDR1 and CDR2: SGHRS, YFSETQ. The ends were cut back, 0 bases at V and 1 base at J, with 10 bases in the middle.